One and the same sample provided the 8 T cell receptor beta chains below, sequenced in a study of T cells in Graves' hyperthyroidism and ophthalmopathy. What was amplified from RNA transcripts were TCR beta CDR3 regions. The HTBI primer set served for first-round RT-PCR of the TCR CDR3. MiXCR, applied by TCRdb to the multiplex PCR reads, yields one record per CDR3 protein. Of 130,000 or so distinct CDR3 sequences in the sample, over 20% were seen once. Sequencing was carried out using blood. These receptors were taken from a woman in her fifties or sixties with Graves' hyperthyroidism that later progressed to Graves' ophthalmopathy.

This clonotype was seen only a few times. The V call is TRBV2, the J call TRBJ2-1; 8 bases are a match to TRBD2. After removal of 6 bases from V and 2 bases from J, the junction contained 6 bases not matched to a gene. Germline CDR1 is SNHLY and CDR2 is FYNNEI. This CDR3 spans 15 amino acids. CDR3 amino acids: CASRPGLGTYNEQFF. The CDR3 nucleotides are TGTGCCAGCAGGCCGGGACTAGGGACCTACAATGAGCAGTTCTTC. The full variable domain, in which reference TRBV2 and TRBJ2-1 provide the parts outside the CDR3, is EPEVTQTPSHQVTQMGQEVILRCVPISNHLYFYWYRQILGQKVEFLVSFYNNEISEKSEIFDDQFSVERPDGSNFTLKIRSTKLEDSAMYFCASRPGLGTYNEQFFGPGTRLTVL.

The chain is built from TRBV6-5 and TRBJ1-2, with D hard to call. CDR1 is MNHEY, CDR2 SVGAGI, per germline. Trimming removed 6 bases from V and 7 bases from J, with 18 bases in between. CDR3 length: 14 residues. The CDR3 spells CASRSSGGVGGYTF. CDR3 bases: TGTGCCAGCAGATCCTCGGGCGGAGTAGGTGGCTACACCTTC.

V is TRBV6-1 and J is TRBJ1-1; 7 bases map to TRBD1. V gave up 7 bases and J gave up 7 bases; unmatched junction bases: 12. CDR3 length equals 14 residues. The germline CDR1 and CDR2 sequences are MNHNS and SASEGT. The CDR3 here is CASTAPGGRGEAFF. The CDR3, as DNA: TGTGCCAGCACCGCACCAGGGGGTCGGGGTGAAGCTTTCTTT.

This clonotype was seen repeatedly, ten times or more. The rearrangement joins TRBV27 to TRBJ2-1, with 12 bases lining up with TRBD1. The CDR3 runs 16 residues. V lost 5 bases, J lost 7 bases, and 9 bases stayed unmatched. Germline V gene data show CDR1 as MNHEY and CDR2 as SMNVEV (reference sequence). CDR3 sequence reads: CASSNRGQGAGNEQFF. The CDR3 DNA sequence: TGTGCCAGCAGTAATAGGGGACAGGGGGCCGGGAATGAGCAGTTCTTC.

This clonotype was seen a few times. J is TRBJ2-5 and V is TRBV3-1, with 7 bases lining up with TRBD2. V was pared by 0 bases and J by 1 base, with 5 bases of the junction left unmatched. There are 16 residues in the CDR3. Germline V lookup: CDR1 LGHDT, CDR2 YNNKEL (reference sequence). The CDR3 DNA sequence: TGTGCCAGCAGCCAAGATTTGCGGGAGCCCCAAGAGACCCAGTACTTC. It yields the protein CASSQDLREPQETQYF.

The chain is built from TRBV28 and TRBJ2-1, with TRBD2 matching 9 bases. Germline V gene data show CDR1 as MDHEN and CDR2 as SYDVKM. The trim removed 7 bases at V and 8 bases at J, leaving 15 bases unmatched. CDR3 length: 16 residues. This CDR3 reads CASTSGPGRGGDEQFF. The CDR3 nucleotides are TGTGCCAGCACCTCAGGCCCGGGGCGGGGGGGCGATGAGCAGTTCTTC.

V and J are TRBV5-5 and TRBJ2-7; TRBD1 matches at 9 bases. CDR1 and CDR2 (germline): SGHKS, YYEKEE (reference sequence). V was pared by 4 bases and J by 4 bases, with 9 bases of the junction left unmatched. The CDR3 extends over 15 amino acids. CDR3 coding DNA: TGTGCCAGCAGCGGAGCCGGGACAGGGTCGTACGAGCAGTACTTC. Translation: CASSGAGTGSYEQYF. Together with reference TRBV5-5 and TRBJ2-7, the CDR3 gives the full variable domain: DAGVTQSPTHLIKTRGQQVTLRCSPISGHKSVSWYQQVLGQGPQFIFQYYEKEERGRGNFPDRFSARQFPNYSSELNVNALLLGDSALYLCASSGAGTGSYEQYFGPGTRLTVT.

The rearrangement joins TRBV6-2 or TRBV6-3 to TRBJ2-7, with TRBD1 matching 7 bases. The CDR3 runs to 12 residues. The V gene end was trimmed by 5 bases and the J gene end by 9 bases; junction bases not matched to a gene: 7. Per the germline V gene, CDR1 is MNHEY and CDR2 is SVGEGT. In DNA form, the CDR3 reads TGTGCCAGCAGTGACAGGGATCGGGGGCAGTACTTC. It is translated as CASSDRDRGQYF.